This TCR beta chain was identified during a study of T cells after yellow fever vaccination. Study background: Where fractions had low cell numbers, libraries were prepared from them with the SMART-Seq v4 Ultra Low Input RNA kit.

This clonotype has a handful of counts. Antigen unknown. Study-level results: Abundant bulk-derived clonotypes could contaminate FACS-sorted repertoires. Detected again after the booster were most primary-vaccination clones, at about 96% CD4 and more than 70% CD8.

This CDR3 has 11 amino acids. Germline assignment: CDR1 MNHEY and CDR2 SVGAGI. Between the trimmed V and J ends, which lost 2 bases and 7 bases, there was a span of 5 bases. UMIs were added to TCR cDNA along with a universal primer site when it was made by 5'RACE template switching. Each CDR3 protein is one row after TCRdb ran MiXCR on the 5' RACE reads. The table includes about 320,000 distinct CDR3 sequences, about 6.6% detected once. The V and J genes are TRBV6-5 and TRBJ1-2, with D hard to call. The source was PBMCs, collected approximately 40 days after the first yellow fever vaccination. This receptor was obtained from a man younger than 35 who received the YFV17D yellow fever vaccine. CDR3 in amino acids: CASSYQGGYTF. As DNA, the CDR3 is TGTGCCAGCAGTTACCAAGGTGGCTACACCTTC.